A selection of T cell receptor beta chains follows, all from one sample in a study of post-analysis software for immune sequencing data. Using its own MiXCR run on the PCR reads, TCRdb lists one record per CDR3 protein. The table includes roughly 430,000 distinct CDR3 sequences, over 30% detected once. Source material: blood. The source is a girl aged 2 to 10 with multiple sclerosis. CDR3s include the opening cysteine and the closing phenylalanine or tryptophan. The order of the fields is clone size, J gene, V gene, D gene, CDR3 DNA, CDR3 protein. The D gene is left open where the match is weak. Only some rows state a clone size, as once, few, many or a class for expanded clones.

few | TRBJ1-1 | TRBV18 | NA | TGTGCCAGCGCAGCACAACGCAGGGACACAGGCACTGAAGCTTTCTTT | CASAAQRRDTGTEAFF
NA | TRBJ2-1 | TRBV7-8 | NA | TGTGCCAGCAGCCCCAGGGCCCTAGCCAGCGGTGAGCAGTTCTTC | CASSPRALASGEQFF
many | TRBJ2-5 | TRBV5-1 | NA | TGCGCCAGCAGCTTGGAGGGGGAGACCCAGTACTTC | CASSLEGETQYF
NA | TRBJ2-7 | TRBV27 | NA | TGTGCCAGCAGTTTCAATCTCGGACTAACATTCTACGAGCAGTACTTC | CASSFNLGLTFYEQYF
NA | TRBJ1-4 | TRBV11-2 | NA | TGTGCCAGCAGCGCGCCATTCCGGGAAAAACTGTTTTTT | CASSAPFREKLFF
NA | TRBJ2-1 | TRBV5-1 | TRBD2 | TGCGCCGGCAGCTTATCTACTAGCGGCTCTACAGTCAATGAGCAGTTCTTC | CAGSLSTSGSTVNEQFF
NA | TRBJ2-1 | TRBV20-1 | TRBD1 | TGCAGTGCTAGGGGGATTGACAGGGGGGGCAATGAGCAGTTCTTC | CSARGIDRGGNEQFF
NA | TRBJ2-7 | TRBV4-3 | NA | TGCGCCAGCAGCCAAGATTATCGGGCAGGGGTCCTTTACGAGCAGTACTTC | CASSQDYRAGVLYEQYF
NA | TRBJ2-7 | TRBV11-3 | NA | TGTGCCAGCAGCCTCCGTCCAGGAGGAAGGGGGGAGCAGTACTTC | CASSLRPGGRGEQYF
NA | TRBJ1-4 | TRBV5-1 | NA | TGCGCCAGCAGCCGCGGGACATTGGGGAACGAAAAACTGTTTTTT | CASSRGTLGNEKLFF
NA | TRBJ2-3 | TRBV5-1 | NA | TGCGCCAGCAGCTTGGCTAGAGGGGCACCGGATACGCAGTATTTT | CASSLARGAPDTQYF
NA | TRBJ2-3 | TRBV19 | NA | TGTGCCAGTACCTCGAATCCGGGGACAGATACGCAGTATTTT | CASTSNPGTDTQYF
few | TRBJ2-1 | TRBV7-6 | NA | TGTGCCAGCAGCCCCGGACAGACGTCCTACAATGAGCAGTTCTTC | CASSPGQTSYNEQFF
NA | TRBJ2-4 | TRBV29-1 | NA | TGCAGCGTTGATGGACAACTAGCCAAAAACATTCAGTACTTC | CSVDGQLAKNIQYF
NA | TRBJ1-4 | TRBV6-5 | NA | TGTGCCACCGGGGGGGTTAATGAAAAACTGTTTTTT | CATGGVNEKLFF
NA | TRBJ2-5 | TRBV4-1 | NA | TGCGCCAGCAGCCAGACTACCACCTACAAGCAGTACTTC | CASSQTTTYKQYF
once | TRBJ2-5 | TRBV20-1 | TRBD2 | TGCAGTGCCACTTCCCATAGCGGGGGGGCCGTAGAGACCCAGTACTTC | CSATSHSGGAVETQYF
NA | TRBJ2-7 | TRBV12-3/TRBV12-4 | NA | TGTGCCAGCAGTTTGCCCCCTAGGACAACCCAGTACTTC | CASSLPPRTTQYF
few | TRBJ2-5 | TRBV20-1 | NA | TGCAGTATGGGCACAGACCAAGAGACCCAGTACTTC | CSMGTDQETQYF
few | TRBJ1-2 | TRBV6-5 | TRBD1 | TGTGCCAGCAGTTCCGACAGGGGAGGCTATGGCTACACCTTC | CASSSDRGGYGYTF
few | TRBJ1-6 | TRBV7-2 | NA | TGTGCCAGCAGCCGGAGCGGGGTAAATAATTCACCCCTCCACTTT | CASSRSGVNNSPLHF
NA | TRBJ1-2 | TRBV11-2 | TRBD1 | TGTGTCAGCAGCCCTGGGACAGGCTATGGCTACACCTTC | CVSSPGTGYGYTF
once | TRBJ2-1 | TRBV18 | TRBD2 | TGTGCCAGCTCCGGGGCTAGCGGGGAAAATGAGCAGTTCTTC | CASSGASGENEQFF
few | TRBJ2-1 | TRBV9 | NA | TGTGCCAGCAGCGTAGCTTTTGGGGCAAATGAGCAGTTCTTC | CASSVAFGANEQFF
NA | TRBJ1-2 | TRBV29-1 | NA | TGCAGCGTTGAAGATAACTATGGCTACACCTTC | CSVEDNYGYTF
few | TRBJ1-4 | TRBV10-3 | NA | TGTGCCAGGATACAGAGACGGAAACTGTTTTTT | CARIQRRKLFF
few | TRBJ1-1 | TRBV9 | TRBD1 | TGTGCCAGCAGCTCGGGACAGATGAACACTGAAGCTTTCTTT | CASSSGQMNTEAFF
few | TRBJ2-7 | TRBV20-1 | NA | TGCAGTGCCTCCTCTGGGGAGCAGTACTTC | CSASSGEQYF
medium-sized | TRBJ2-7 | TRBV27 | TRBD1 | TGTGCCAGCAGCTCACCGGGACAGCACTCCTACGAGCAGTACTTC | CASSSPGQHSYEQYF
NA | TRBJ2-5 | TRBV12-3/TRBV12-4 | TRBD2 | TGTGCCAGCCGTCAGTGGGGGGGAGAGACCCAGTACTTC | CASRQWGGETQYF
few | TRBJ1-1 | TRBV12-3/TRBV12-4 | NA | TGTGCCAGCAGCCCTAGGGGGGCAGGGCAAGCTTTCTTT | CASSPRGAGQAFF
NA | TRBJ2-5 | TRBV4-1 | TRBD2 | TGCGCCAGCAGAAGGGGACTAGCGAGGATTTCACAAGAGACCCAGTACTTC | CASRRGLARISQETQYF
few | TRBJ2-4 | TRBV5-1 | TRBD1 | TGCGCCAGCAGCTTGAAGGGCGAGGGGGCATACATTCAGTACTTC | CASSLKGEGAYIQYF
few | TRBJ1-1 | TRBV9 | NA | TGTGCCAGCAGCCCTAGATGGGGGCAGGGGAACACTGAAGCTTTCTTT | CASSPRWGQGNTEAFF
NA | TRBJ2-1 | TRBV4-1 | NA | TGCGCCAGCAGCCACATTGACAGCAACAATGAGCAGTTCTTC | CASSHIDSNNEQFF
few | TRBJ2-6 | TRBV27 | NA | TGTGCCAGCAGTCCATCCAAGGGATGGGCTGGGGCCAACGTCCTGACTTTC | CASSPSKGWAGANVLTF
few | TRBJ1-1 | TRBV7-3 | TRBD1 | TGTGCCAGCAGCCTCACAGGGGCCGATGAAGCTTTCTTT | CASSLTGADEAFF
NA | TRBJ2-5 | TRBV4-1 | NA | TGCGCCAGCAGCCAAGATGGGATAGCTACTGGGACCCAGTACTTC | CASSQDGIATGTQYF
few | TRBJ2-1 | TRBV28 | NA | TGTGCCAGCAGCGTCGACACGAATGAGCAGTTCTTC | CASSVDTNEQFF
few | TRBJ2-3 | TRBV6-5 | NA | TGTGCCAGCAGTTACTCGTACACAACCACAGATACGCAGTATTTT | CASSYSYTTTDTQYF
few | TRBJ1-2 | TRBV7-2 | TRBD1 | TGTGCCAGCAGCGGGACAGGGAAGGTTGGCTACACCTTC | CASSGTGKVGYTF
few | TRBJ2-7 | TRBV28 | TRBD2 | TGTGCCAGCAGTTCCCCGGGACTAGCAACCTACGAGCAGTACTTC | CASSSPGLATYEQYF
few | TRBJ2-1 | TRBV20-1 | NA | TGCAGCGATCGCCCTGCTAGCTACAATGAGCAGTTCTTC | CSDRPASYNEQFF
NA | TRBJ2-1 | TRBV29-1 | NA | TGCAGCGTTAGCGGAGGGAATGAGCAGTTCTTC | CSVSGGNEQFF
few | TRBJ1-5 | TRBV20-1 | TRBD1 | TGCAGTGCTAGAACAAGGACAGGGCTCTATAGCAATCAGCCCCAGCATTTT | CSARTRTGLYSNQPQHF